A single sample is the source of the 27 T cell receptor beta chains below, sequenced in a study of cytomegalovirus exposure and HLA in healthy donors. Both 60 Vbeta primers and 13 Jbeta primers went into the PCR. The table came from immunoSEQ multiplex PCR; TCRdb's copy has only in-frame clones and leaves some out. This sample has about 130,000 clones, with roughly four fifths found just once. Sample: PBMCs. These TCRs come from a man in his thirties or forties in good health and CMV-seronegative.

The rearrangement links TRBV6-5 to TRBJ2-7; the D gene is possibly TRBD1 (6 bases). V was cut by 7 bases and J by 7 bases, with 11 bases left in between. CDR3 size: 11 residues. Germline loops: CDR1 MNHEY, CDR2 SVGAGI. DNA for the CDR3: TGTGCCAGCACCATAAGGGGGGAGCAGTACTTC. This translates into CASTIRGEQYF.

A few counts support this clone. The limits of the CDR3 on the DNA are not certain, so only TCRdb's listed CDR3 is given. J is TRBJ1-4 and V is TRBV28. A total of 13 residues make up the CDR3, ends included. Per germline, CDR1 MDHEN and CDR2 SYDVKM. The CDR3: CASSTSANEKLFF.

Points on this clone: At one boundary the junction diverges from the germline segment, which might be a read error. J is TRBJ1-3 and V is TRBV5-6, with 9 bases matching TRBD1. The CDR3 runs to 13 residues. Per the germline V gene, CDR1 is SGHDT and CDR2 is YYEEEE. The CDR3 spells CASGQGFGDTIYF. Here the CDR3 DNA reads TGTGCCAGCGGACAGGGGTTTGGAGACACCATATATTTT.

J is TRBJ1-5 and V is TRBV11-2, with D possibly TRBD1 on 5 matching bases. The V gene's germline CDR1 is SGHAT and CDR2 FQNNGV. V lost 5 bases to trimming and J lost 5 bases, with 10 bases between them. The CDR3 contains 13 residues. The CDR3 is CASSATGDQPQHF. CDR3 nucleotides: TGTGCCAGCAGCGCTACAGGAGATCAGCCCCAGCATTTT.

The chain employs TRBV14 and TRBJ1-4; D is possibly TRBD1 (5 bases). The CDR3 covers 15 residues. V was shortened by 1 base and J by 7 bases, with 13 bases between the two germline ends. Looked up from germline, CDR1 is SGHDN and CDR2 is FVKESK. In DNA, the CDR3 is TGTGCCAGCAGCCAAGCTTCAGGGCGGGGTGAAAAACTGTTTTTT. Translated: CASSQASGRGEKLFF.

The chain joins TRBV29-1 to TRBJ2-3; 8 bases align to TRBD1. Germline-derived CDR1 and CDR2 are SQVTM and ANQGSEA. The CDR3 consists of 12 residues. The ends lost 6 bases at V and 3 bases at J; junction bases unmatched: 2. CDR3 nucleotide sequence: TGCAGCGTGCAGGGGGCTACAGATACGCAGTATTTT. Translated: CSVQGATDTQYF.

The chain links TRBV5-6 to TRBJ2-2, with D possibly TRBD1 on 5 matching bases. V was clipped by 0 bases and J by 4 bases, with 7 bases between them. The CDR3 loop spans 14 amino acids. Per the germline V gene, CDR1 is SGHDT and CDR2 is YYEEEE. In DNA form, the CDR3 reads TGTGCCAGCAGCTTGGGACAGATCACCGGGGAGCTGTTTTTT. Amino acid sequence: CASSLGQITGELFF.

J is TRBJ2-5 and V is TRBV29-1, with a possible D match to TRBD2 (5 bases). The CDR3 is 11 residues long. Germline CDR1 SQVTM, CDR2 ANQGSEA. Trimming pared 7 bases from V and 4 bases from J, leaving 10 bases between. The DNA of the CDR3 is TGCAGCGCCAATCTAGCAGAGACCCAGTACTTC. Encoded protein: CSANLAETQYF.

The rearrangement links TRBV9 to TRBJ1-3; tentatively, D is TRBD1 (6 bases). The V gene's germline CDR1 is SGDLS and CDR2 YYNGEE. This CDR3 is 15 amino acids long. Trimming removed 0 bases at V and 4 bases at J, with 11 bases between. This chain's CDR3 is CASSVAGQLGNTIYF. CDR3 in DNA: TGTGCCAGCAGCGTAGCCGGACAGCTAGGAAACACCATATATTTT.

The chain carries TRBV9 and TRBJ1-1, with 8 bases identical to TRBD1. Germline V gene lookup returns CDR1 SGDLS and CDR2 YYNGEE. Trimming removed 4 bases from V and 1 base from J; junction bases left unmatched: 9. The CDR3 covers 16 residues. CDR3 residues: CASSPSLGQGNTEAFF. In DNA, the CDR3 is TGTGCCAGCAGCCCGAGTTTAGGACAGGGGAACACTGAAGCTTTCTTT.

V gene TRBV18 combines with J gene TRBJ2-7; D is unclear. V shed 3 bases and J shed 5 bases, with 8 bases lying between them. The CDR3 is made up of 12 amino acids. Germline assignment: CDR1 KGHSH and CDR2 LQKENI. The CDR3 sequence is CASSPNSHEQYF. CDR3 sequence (DNA): TGTGCCAGCTCACCTAATTCCCACGAGCAGTACTTC.

CDR3 sequence reads: CASSLETAPYEQYF. The CDR3 DNA follows: TGTGCCAGCAGTTTGGAGACAGCCCCCTACGAGCAGTACTTC. This chain links TRBV28 with TRBJ2-7; a possible D gene is TRBD1 (5 bases). CDR1 is MDHEN and CDR2 is SYDVKM in the germline V gene. The CDR3 has 14 residues. The V gene lost 3 bases and the J gene lost 2 bases, with 11 bases spanning the gap. Full variable domain (rest looked up from reference TRBV28 and TRBJ2-7): DVKVTQSSRYLVKRTGEKVFLECVQDMDHENMFWYRQDPGLGLRLIYFSYDVKMKEKGDIPEGYSVSREKKERFSLILESASTNQTSMYLCASSLETAPYEQYFGPGTRLTVT.

The V call is TRBV7-9, the J call TRBJ2-7; TRBD1 matches at 9 bases. CDR3 length equals 17 residues. The V segment lost 4 bases and the J segment 3 bases; nucleotides outside the gene matches: 13. Germline V gene lookup returns CDR1 SEHNR and CDR2 FQNEAQ (reference sequence). As DNA, the CDR3 is TGTGCCAGCAGCTCGACGGGGACAGGGCGTATCATCTACGAGCAGTACTTC. Encoded protein: CASSSTGTGRIIYEQYF.

This clone has just one count. Its ends do not fully match the called genes, so a read error is possible. The rearrangement uses TRBV6-1 and TRBJ2-7; 7 nucleotides align to TRBD1. Germline loops: CDR1 MNHNS, CDR2 SASEGT. This CDR3 has 15 residues. CDR3 sequence: CASSPQTGTADEKYF. DNA for the CDR3: TGTGCCAGCAGCCCCCAGACAGGGACAGCAGACGAGAAGTACTTC.

J is TRBJ1-1 and V is TRBV18; D possibly corresponds to TRBD1 (6 bases). CDR3 length: 16 residues. The ends were cut back, 3 bases at V and 1 base at J, with 15 bases in the middle. CDR1 KGHSH and CDR2 LQKENI come from the germline V gene. CDR3 sequence: CASSPLVMGQNTEAFF. Written as DNA, the CDR3 is TGTGCCAGCTCACCCCTGGTGATGGGACAGAACACTGAAGCTTTCTTT.

This CDR3 is CAWKAGPYNEQFF. DNA for the CDR3: TGTGCCTGGAAAGCGGGACCTTACAATGAGCAGTTCTTC. The chain recombines TRBV30 with TRBJ2-1, with TRBD2 matching over 7 bases. Germline V gene sequence: CDR1 GTSNPN, CDR2 SVGIG (reference sequence). J was trimmed by 4 bases and V by 4 bases; bases with no gene match: 4. CDR3 length: 13 residues.

V usage is TRBV2 and J usage is TRBJ2-3, with 9 bases lining up with TRBD2. Per the germline V gene, CDR1 is SNHLY and CDR2 is FYNNEI. Trimming cost V 4 bases and J 4 bases; bases outside gene matches: 6. The CDR3 is 15 residues long. CDR3 protein: CASSVWVAGADTQYF. The DNA for the CDR3 is TGTGCCAGCAGTGTGTGGGTAGCGGGAGCAGATACGCAGTATTTT.

V and J are TRBV2 and TRBJ1-3, with D perhaps matching TRBD1 (5 bases). Germline loops: CDR1 SNHLY, CDR2 FYNNEI. Between the trimmed V and J ends, which lost 4 bases and 4 bases, there was a span of 14 bases. This CDR3 region has 15 residues. The CDR3 reads CASSGGVARGNTIYF. For the CDR3, the DNA is TGTGCCAGCAGTGGGGGGGTCGCGCGAGGAAACACCATATATTTT.

The rearrangement links TRBV7-9 to TRBJ2-5, with a weak D call TRBD2 (6 bases). The V gene's germline CDR1 is SEHNR and CDR2 FQNEAQ (reference sequence). Deletions cut 5 bases from V and 5 bases from J, with 18 bases between. The CDR3 consists of 15 residues. The CDR3 DNA sequence: TGTGCCAGCAGCCCCGTCGCGGGGTTCCGGGAGACCCAGTACTTC. This gives the protein CASSPVAGFRETQYF. The variable domain in full, completed from reference TRBV7-9 and TRBJ2-5, reads DTGVSQNPRHKITKRGQNVTFRCDPISEHNRLYWYRQTLGQGPEFLTYFQNEAQLEKSRLLSDRFSAERPKGSFSTLEIQRTEQGDSAMYLCASSPVAGFRETQYFGPGTRLLVL.

The chain recombines TRBV11-2 with TRBJ2-3; 15 nucleotides match TRBD2. This CDR3 comprises 19 residues. CDR1 and CDR2 from the germline V gene are SGHAT and FQNNGV. Losses at the gene ends were 8 bases for V and 2 bases for J; bases not matched to a gene: 14. The CDR3 coding sequence is TGTGCCAGCGACTTAGGACTAGCGGGAGGGCGGGCGGACACAGATACGCAGTATTTT. This codes for CASDLGLAGGRADTDTQYF.

The chain joins TRBV30 to TRBJ2-7; 8 bases line up with TRBD1. This CDR3 spans 14 amino acids. Germline V gives CDR1 GTSNPN, CDR2 SVGIG (reference sequence). Losses at the gene ends were 2 bases for V and 3 bases for J; bases not matched to a gene: 6. For the CDR3, the DNA is TGTGCCTGGAGTCCCGGGACAGGAAACTACGAGCAGTACTTC. Translation: CAWSPGTGNYEQYF.

The chain carries TRBV11-2 and TRBJ2-1; 7 bases align to TRBD1. The CDR3 spans 12 residues. Germline V lookup: CDR1 SGHAT, CDR2 FQNNGV. V was clipped by 7 bases and J by 8 bases; unmatched bases: 5. CDR3 loop: CASTDRDHEQFF. For the CDR3, the DNA is TGTGCCAGCACCGACAGGGATCATGAGCAGTTCTTC.

There are a few counts of this clone. The chain links TRBV4-3 to TRBJ1-5, with D uncertain. V lost 0 bases to trimming and J lost 7 bases, with 13 bases between them. CDR3 length: 15 residues. The germline gives CDR1 LGHNA, CDR2 YSLEER. CDR3 region: CASSQDGGAGQPQHF. The DNA for the CDR3 is TGCGCCAGCAGCCAAGACGGCGGAGCTGGGCAGCCCCAGCATTTT.

The V call is TRBV7-9, the J call TRBJ2-2, with 7 bases lining up with TRBD2. This CDR3 comprises 15 residues. Germline values: CDR1 SEHNR, CDR2 FQNEAQ (reference sequence). V trimming: 5 bases; J trimming: 7 bases; junction bases outside the gene matches: 10. The CDR3 is CASSPRGGPDGELFF. The CDR3 nucleotides are TGTGCCAGCAGCCCCCGGGGAGGGCCGGACGGGGAGCTGTTTTTT.

This clone was found once. The V and J genes are TRBV5-1 and TRBJ2-3; perhaps TRBD2 as D (6 bases). CDR1 is SGHRS, CDR2 YFSETQ, per germline. Trimming removed 5 bases at V and 1 base at J, with 14 bases between. This CDR3 has 15 residues. The CDR3 region has the DNA TGCGCCAGCAGGAGTAGCGGTGGAGGCACAGATACGCAGTATTTT. Translation gives CASRSSGGGTDTQYF.

The chain employs TRBV9 and TRBJ2-5; 9 nucleotides match TRBD2. The germline gives CDR1 SGDLS, CDR2 YYNGEE. CDR3 size: 16 residues. Trimming cost V 1 base and J 5 bases; bases outside gene matches: 9. The CDR3 bases are TGTGCCAGCAGCGTATCTGGCGGGAGGGCCGCGGAGACCCAGTACTTC. This sequence encodes CASSVSGGRAAETQYF.

This chain links TRBV4-2 with TRBJ2-1; maybe TRBD1 (6 bases). The CDR3 covers 15 residues. CDR1 LGHNA and CDR2 YNFKEQ come from the germline V gene. V was trimmed by 3 bases and J by 6 bases, leaving 15 bases between them. The CDR3, as DNA: TGTGCCAGCAGCCAGACAACAGGGCGCCCCAATGAGCAGTTCTTC. Its translation: CASSQTTGRPNEQFF.